This entry lists 23 T cell receptor beta chains sequenced from one sample in a study of cytotoxic CD8 clonotypes in ibrutinib-treated CLL. Using immunoSEQ multiplex PCR, the repertoire was profiled, and TCRdb retains in-frame clones only, with some absent. The table has around 300,000 clones, almost 80% seen once. Specimen: PBMCs, collected before ibrutinib treatment. All receptors derive from a human donor with chronic lymphocytic leukemia.

This clone was seen a handful of times. The chain uses TRBV4-1 and TRBJ2-1; 11 bases fit TRBD2. The CDR3 extends over 17 amino acids. In germline, CDR1 is MGHRA, CDR2 YSYEKL. J was trimmed by 4 bases and V by 4 bases; bases with no gene match: 9. As DNA, the CDR3 is TGCGCCAGCAGCCCAATGACTAGCGGGGAACCTTACAATGAGCAGTTCTTC. Its protein is CASSPMTSGEPYNEQFF.

The chain combines TRBV6-5 with TRBJ2-4, with TRBD2 identical over 10 bases. This CDR3 region has 15 residues. J was trimmed by 8 bases and V by 5 bases; bases with no gene match: 9. Germline loops: CDR1 MNHEY, CDR2 SVGAGI. In DNA, the CDR3 is TGTGCCAGCAGTAACCGACTAGCGGGTGTGGACATTCAGTACTTC. Protein sequence: CASSNRLAGVDIQYF.

The chain joins TRBV19 to TRBJ2-3; D remains unclear. Germline lookup yields CDR1 LNHDA and CDR2 SQIVND (reference sequence). The CDR3 covers 14 residues. V gave up 6 bases and J gave up 1 base, with 11 bases separating them. CDR3 sequence (DNA): TGTGCCAGTAGGGATGACGCTCGCACAGATACGCAGTATTTT. Residues: CASRDDARTDTQYF. Combining the CDR3 with reference TRBV19 and TRBJ2-3 gives the whole variable domain DGGITQSPKYLFRKEGQNVTLSCEQNLNHDAMYWYRQDPGQGLRLIYYSQIVNDFQKGDIAEGYSVSREKKESFPLTVTSAQKNPTAFYLCASRDDARTDTQYFGPGTRLTVL.

The CDR3, as DNA: TGCAGCGTTGAACAGGGTTTAGGCACTGAAGCTTTCTTT. Encoded protein: CSVEQGLGTEAFF. The genes are TRBV29-1 and TRBJ1-1; perhaps TRBD1 as D (5 bases). The CDR3 is 13 residues long. The germline V gene has CDR1 SQVTM and CDR2 ANQGSEA. The V gene lost 2 bases and the J gene lost 4 bases, with 11 bases spanning the gap.

This clone occurred a few times. This chain links TRBV15 with TRBJ1-1, with D unresolved. The CDR3 is 13 residues long. V was cut by 0 bases and J by 5 bases, with 7 bases left in between. From germline, CDR1 is LNHNV and CDR2 YYDKDF (reference sequence). The CDR3 nucleotides are TGTGCCACCAGCAGAGAAGTTGGGACTGAAGCTTTCTTT. Translation: CATSREVGTEAFF.

The chain joins TRBV19 to TRBJ1-1; D is unclear. The CDR3 has 14 amino acids. Per the germline V gene, CDR1 is LNHDA and CDR2 is SQIVND (reference sequence). With 7 bases removed from V and 0 bases from J, the gap between germline ends came to 12 bases. CDR3 nucleotide sequence: TGTGCCAGTACCCAACGGGGAATGAACACTGAAGCTTTCTTT. This translates into CASTQRGMNTEAFF.

This chain joins TRBV6-6 and TRBJ2-2, with 7 positions matching TRBD2. Germline CDR1 reads MNHNY; CDR2 reads SVGAGI (reference sequence). This CDR3 contains 16 residues. The trim removed 5 bases at V and 4 bases at J, leaving 10 bases unmatched. This chain's CDR3 is CASSHWGGKFTGELFF. The CDR3 DNA sequence: TGTGCCAGCAGTCACTGGGGGGGAAAGTTCACCGGGGAGCTGTTTTTT.

This sequence joins TRBV7-2 and TRBJ2-7; 9 nucleotides agree with TRBD1. CDR3 length: 15 residues. Germline trimming cut 6 bases from V and 2 bases from J; bases unmatched to any gene: 8. The germline V gene encodes CDR1 SGHTA and CDR2 FQGNSA. Here the CDR3 reads CASRPIGTGTYEQYF. As DNA, the CDR3 is TGTGCCAGCAGACCTATCGGGACAGGGACCTACGAGCAGTACTTC.

This rearrangement joins TRBV25-1 to TRBJ2-2; 10 bases are shared with TRBD1. With 6 bases clipped from V and 6 bases from J, the junction kept 7 bases outside the gene matches. The CDR3 is 15 amino acids. Germline V CDR1 and CDR2: MGHDK, SYGVNS. The CDR3 is CASSRDRGGPGELFF. CDR3 coding DNA: TGTGCCAGCAGCCGGGACAGGGGCGGTCCCGGGGAGCTGTTTTTT. The full variable domain, with the rest looked up from reference TRBV25-1 and TRBJ2-2, is EADIYQTPRYLVIGTGKKITLECSQTMGHDKMYWYQQDPGMELHLIHYSYGVNSTEKGDLSSESTVSRIRTEHFPLTLESARPSHTSQYLCASSRDRGGPGELFFGEGSRLTVL.

In this sample, this clone turned up a few times. The J gene is TRBJ1-1, the V gene TRBV5-1; 8 positions agree with TRBD1. The CDR3 is 15 residues long. Looked up from germline, CDR1 is SGHRS and CDR2 is YFSETQ. Trimming cost V 1 base and J 5 bases; bases outside gene matches: 7. CDR3 DNA: TGCGCCAGCAGCTTGAGCCGCTGGACAGGGACTGAAGCTTTCTTT. This codes for CASSLSRWTGTEAFF.

The rearrangement uses TRBV2 and TRBJ2-1; no definite D call. CDR1 is SNHLY, CDR2 FYNNEI, per germline. Trimming took off 7 bases at V and 8 bases at J, with 15 bases between the two ends. This CDR3 is built from 13 residues. CDR3 DNA sequence: TGTGCCAGCAACCCCGCCCGCCGGGATGAGCAGTTCTTC. This translates into CASNPARRDEQFF.

The J gene is TRBJ2-7, the V gene TRBV6-5; 7 bases are a match to TRBD1. J was trimmed by 1 base and V by 2 bases; bases with no gene match: 2. Germline-derived CDR1 and CDR2 are MNHEY and SVGAGI. The CDR3 loop spans 14 amino acids. DNA of the CDR3: TGTGCCAGCAGTTACGACAGGGCTTCCTACGAGCAGTACTTC. Translating gives CASSYDRASYEQYF.

This chain uses TRBV4-1 with TRBJ1-5, with D possibly matching TRBD1 (5 bases). Trimming shortened V by 2 bases and J by 7 bases, and 15 bases separated the two germline ends. The CDR3 is 15 amino acids. Looked up from germline, CDR1 is MGHRA and CDR2 is YSYEKL. The CDR3 region is CASSQRTGLNQPQHF. The CDR3 DNA follows: TGCGCCAGCAGCCAACGAACAGGTCTGAACCAGCCCCAGCATTTT.

The chain carries TRBV6-1 and TRBJ2-3, with D unclear. Trimming pared 2 bases from V and 1 base from J, leaving 10 bases between. This CDR3 spans 15 amino acids. Per germline, CDR1 MNHNS and CDR2 SASEGT. The DNA of the CDR3 is TGTGCCAGCAGTGAACGGGTCCGAGGCACAGATACGCAGTATTTT. This gives the protein CASSERVRGTDTQYF.

This chain joins TRBV30 and TRBJ2-5, with D perhaps matching TRBD1 (6 bases). The CDR3 totals 12 residues. Deletions cut 5 bases from V and 5 bases from J, with 12 bases between. CDR1 is GTSNPN, CDR2 SVGIG, per germline (reference sequence). Written as DNA, the CDR3 is TGTGCCTGGGGCAGGGGCGGGGAGACCCAGTACTTC. Its translation is CAWGRGGETQYF.

The chain recombines TRBV7-9 with TRBJ2-1; D is unresolved. CDR1 and CDR2 (germline): SEHNR, FQNEAQ (reference sequence). Trimming removed 5 bases from V and 8 bases from J, with 16 bases in between. This CDR3 comprises 14 residues. The CDR3 DNA reads as TGTGCCAGCAGCCCGGATACCGCCTTTTATGAGCAGTTCTTC. This codes for CASSPDTAFYEQFF.

This clone has a single count. This chain links TRBV19 with TRBJ2-5; D is perhaps TRBD2 (6 bases). V was trimmed by 3 bases and J by 5 bases, leaving 13 bases between them. Germline loops: CDR1 LNHDA, CDR2 SQIVND (reference sequence). CDR3 length: 14 residues. The CDR3 loop is CASSMWEAAETQYF. CDR3 DNA sequence: TGTGCCAGTAGTATGTGGGAGGCTGCGGAGACCCAGTACTTC.

This clone was detected a few times. The chain is built from TRBV25-1 and TRBJ1-1, with D uncertain. Trimming left V 6 bases short and J 11 bases short, with 13 bases between. The germline CDR1 and CDR2 sequences are MGHDK and SYGVNS. The CDR3 is 11 amino acids. The CDR3 sequence: CASRPMVRAFF. The CDR3 DNA sequence: TGTGCCAGCAGGCCCATGGTCCGGGCTTTCTTT.

This clone is a singleton in its sample. The chain recombines TRBV5-6 with TRBJ1-5; 10 bases map to TRBD1. The trim removed 4 bases at V and 4 bases at J, leaving 8 bases unmatched. This CDR3 is built from 16 residues. Per germline, CDR1 SGHDT and CDR2 YYEEEE. CDR3 coding DNA: TGTGCCAGCAGCCTCGGGACAGGGGCCCTAAATCAGCCCCAGCATTTT. Translation: CASSLGTGALNQPQHF.

The rearrangement uses TRBV12-5 and TRBJ1-2, with TRBD1 identical over 8 bases. The CDR3 length is 14 residues. Trimming at V came to 7 bases and at J to 8 bases, leaving 12 bases not matched to a gene. The germline CDR1 and CDR2 sequences are LGHNT and FRNRAP. Here the CDR3 reads CASALAGGLAGYTF. DNA of the CDR3: TGTGCTAGTGCCCTAGCAGGGGGCCTTGCCGGCTACACCTTC.

This chain uses TRBV14 with TRBJ2-7; unclear D gene. Looked up from germline, CDR1 is SGHDN and CDR2 is FVKESK. Trimming took off 0 bases at V and 4 bases at J, with 7 bases between the two ends. CDR3 length: 13 residues. This CDR3 is CASSQERVYEQYF. CDR3 DNA sequence: TGTGCCAGCAGCCAAGAAAGGGTTTACGAGCAGTACTTC.

V is TRBV19 and J is TRBJ1-1; the D is unclear. The CDR3 spans 16 residues. Germline loops: CDR1 LNHDA, CDR2 SQIVND (reference sequence). V lost 0 bases, J lost 6 bases, and 17 bases lay in between. CDR3 in DNA: TGTGCCAGTAGTATAGATCTCCGGGTAATGGTGGCTGAAGCTTTCTTT. Translating gives CASSIDLRVMVAEAFF.

V is TRBV5-1 and J is TRBJ1-5; D possibly corresponds to TRBD1 (5 bases). Deletions cut 3 bases from V and 2 bases from J, with 12 bases between. Germline values: CDR1 SGHRS, CDR2 YFSETQ. This CDR3 comprises 15 residues. The CDR3 sequence is CASSWGSDGNQPQHF. DNA of the CDR3: TGCGCCAGCAGCTGGGGGTCCGACGGCAATCAGCCCCAGCATTTT.